Described below is a single TCR beta chain sequence and its context. Its matching antigen is unknown. This record belongs to a study of CD8 T cells in Susac syndrome. In blood CD8+ and CD4+ T cells, TCR beta underwent sequencing. Multiple sclerosis controls were treatment-naive patients with stable or active relapsing-remitting disease. TEMRA cells were FACS-enriched, with CD8+ and CD4+ T cells isolated negatively. Study findings and constraints: The study recognized that the number of individuals in its TCR sequencing and HLA analysis was relatively small.

The RNA, roughly 0.45 to 1 ug, was put through reverse transcription using random hexamers. TCRdb recomputed calls from the immunoSEQ multiplex PCR reads with MiXCR, one row per CDR3 protein. The data contain about 210,000 distinct CDR3 sequences, about 96% of them seen just once; the ten biggest clones take up 0.085% to 0.1%. The source is a human donor with multiple sclerosis. The sample was CD4+ T cells from PBMCs.

The CDR3: CASNIVEGDGYTF. The CDR3 DNA follows: TGTGCCAGCAACATAGTGGAGGGAGATGGCTACACCTTC. The V and J genes are TRBV2 and TRBJ1-2; D remains ambiguous. V lost 7 bases and J lost 6, with 15 bases in between. The CDR3 is made up of 13 amino acids. CDR1 SNHLY and CDR2 FYNNEI come from the germline V gene.